This note documents a single T cell receptor (beta chain) sequence. The record originates from a study of blood T cell repertoires in COVID-19. Study information: Acute and convalescent COVID-19 samples came from the United States, Italy and Spain. T cells, B-cell-depleted T cells, or PBMCs supplied cDNA or gDNA.

In the authors' workflow: Estimation of nucleated cell counts was performed using reference gene primer amplification. Using immunoSEQ multiplex PCR, the repertoire was profiled, and TCRdb retains in-frame clones only, with some absent. The DNA was the basis for D and trimming; V, J and clone size are from that table. Among 400,000 to 500,000 clones listed, approximately 90% were seen once. V was shortened by 7 bases and J by 3 bases, with 12 bases between the two germline ends. Germline CDR1 is LNHDA and CDR2 is SQIVND (reference sequence). The CDR3 sequence is 13 residues long. The rearrangement joins TRBV19 to TRBJ1-1; D might be TRBD1 (6 bases). The material sequenced was peripheral blood. The origin of this receptor is a woman aged 30 to 39 with active or convalescent COVID-19. The CDR3 DNA reads as TGTGCCAGTAAGGGGCAGGGGCACACTGAAGCTTTCTTT. Protein product: CASKGQGHTEAFF.